Given below is one T cell receptor (beta chain) in context. This sample stems from a study of T cell changes during pregnancy in multiple sclerosis. Germline V lookup: CDR1 MNHNS, CDR2 SASEGT. With V trimmed by 6 bases and J by 2 bases, 2 bases remained unmatched. This CDR3 has 14 residues. Clones were read by immunoSEQ multiplex PCR, and TCRdb kept only the in-frame ones, dropping some. The table records tens of thousands of clones, over 75% of them present only once. This TCR came from a female donor with multiple sclerosis, enrolled in a pregnancy study. V is TRBV6-1 and J is TRBJ2-2, with 8 bases matching TRBD2. The sequencing used peripheral blood, collected after pregnancy. CDR3 residues: CASRLAVNTGELFF. As DNA, the CDR3 is TGTGCCAGCAGACTAGCGGTAAACACCGGGGAGCTGTTTTTT.